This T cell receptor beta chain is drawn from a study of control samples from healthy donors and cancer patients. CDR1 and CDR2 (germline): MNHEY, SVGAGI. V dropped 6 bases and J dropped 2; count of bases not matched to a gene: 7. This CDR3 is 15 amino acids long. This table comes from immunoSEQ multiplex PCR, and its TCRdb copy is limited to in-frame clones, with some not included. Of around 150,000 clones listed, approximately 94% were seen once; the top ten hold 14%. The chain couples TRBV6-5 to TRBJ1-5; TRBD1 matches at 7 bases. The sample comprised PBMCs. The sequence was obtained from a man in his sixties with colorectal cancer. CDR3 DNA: TGTGCCAGCAGCCGAGGGGGCTTCGGCAATCAGCCCCAGCATTTT. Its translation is CASSRGGFGNQPQHF.